The clone carrying this T cell receptor (beta chain) has more than one count but fewer than ten. The antigen is not known. The record originates from a study of CD8 T cells in ankylosing spondylitis. Study outcomes and limitations: Relatively rare in peripheral blood, disease-linked clones were also CD8+. The study identified a TCR beta motif of about eight highly homologous variants that appeared characteristic of ankylosing spondylitis blood. Reactive arthritis synovial fluid and blood previously showed some of these motif variants. Disease-linked clones reportedly showed significant enrichment in matched ankylosing spondylitis synovial fluid.

The J segment lost 1 base and the V segment lost 4 bases, leaving 6 bases of the junction unmatched. Germline V CDR1 and CDR2: DFQATT, SNEGSKA (reference sequence). This CDR3 is 14 amino acids long. TCRdb re-called the 5' RACE reads with MiXCR, one entry per CDR3 protein. The sample comprises about 800,000 distinct CDR3 sequences, over 9.5% of which are singletons, and just over 0.5% rests with the top ten. Source material: blood, either unsorted or a sorted T cell fraction (not recorded which). The source is a male donor with ankylosing spondylitis. This rearrangement joins TRBV20-1 to TRBJ2-5, with 7 bases aligning to TRBD1. The CDR3 DNA follows: TGCAGTGCTAAACAGGGGACCCTCCAAGAGACCCAGTACTTC. Translation: CSAKQGTLQETQYF.